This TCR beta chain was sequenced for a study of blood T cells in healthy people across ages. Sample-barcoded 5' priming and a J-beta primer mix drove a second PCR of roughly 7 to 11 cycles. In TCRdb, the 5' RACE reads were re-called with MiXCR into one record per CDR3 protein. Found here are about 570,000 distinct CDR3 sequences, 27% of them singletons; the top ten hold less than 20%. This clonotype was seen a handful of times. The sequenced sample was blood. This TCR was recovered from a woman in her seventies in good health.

CDR3 sequence: CASSVGDTAKNIQYF. DNA of the CDR3: TGTGCCAGCAGTGTGGGGGACACAGCCAAAAACATTCAGTACTTC. The chain recombines TRBV28 with TRBJ2-4, with TRBD1 as a possible D gene (6 bases). The CDR3 runs 15 residues. The V end was cut by 5 bases, the J end by 0 bases, with 11 bases between. Germline CDR1 reads MDHEN; CDR2 reads SYDVKM.